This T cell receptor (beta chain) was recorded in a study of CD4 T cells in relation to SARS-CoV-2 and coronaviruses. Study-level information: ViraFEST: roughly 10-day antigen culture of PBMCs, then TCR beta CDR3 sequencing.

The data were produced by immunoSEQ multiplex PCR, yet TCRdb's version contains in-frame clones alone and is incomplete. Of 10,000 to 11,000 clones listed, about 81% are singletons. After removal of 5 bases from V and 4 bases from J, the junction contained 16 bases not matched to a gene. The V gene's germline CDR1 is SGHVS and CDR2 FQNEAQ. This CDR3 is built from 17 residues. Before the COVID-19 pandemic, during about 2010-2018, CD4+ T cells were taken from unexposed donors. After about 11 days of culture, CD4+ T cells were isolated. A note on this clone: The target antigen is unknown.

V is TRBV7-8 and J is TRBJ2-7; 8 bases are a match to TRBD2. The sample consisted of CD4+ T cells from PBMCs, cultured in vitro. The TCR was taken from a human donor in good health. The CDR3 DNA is TGTGCCAGCAGCCAAAGGGCCGGGACTAGTCATTTTTACGAGCAGTACTTC. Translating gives CASSQRAGTSHFYEQYF. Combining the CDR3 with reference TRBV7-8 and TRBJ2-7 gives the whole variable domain GAGVSQSPRYKVAKRGQDVALRCDPISGHVSLFWYQQALGQGPEFLTYFQNEAQLDKSGLPSDRFFAERPEGSVSTLKIQRTQQEDSAVYLCASSQRAGTSHFYEQYFGPGTRLTVT.